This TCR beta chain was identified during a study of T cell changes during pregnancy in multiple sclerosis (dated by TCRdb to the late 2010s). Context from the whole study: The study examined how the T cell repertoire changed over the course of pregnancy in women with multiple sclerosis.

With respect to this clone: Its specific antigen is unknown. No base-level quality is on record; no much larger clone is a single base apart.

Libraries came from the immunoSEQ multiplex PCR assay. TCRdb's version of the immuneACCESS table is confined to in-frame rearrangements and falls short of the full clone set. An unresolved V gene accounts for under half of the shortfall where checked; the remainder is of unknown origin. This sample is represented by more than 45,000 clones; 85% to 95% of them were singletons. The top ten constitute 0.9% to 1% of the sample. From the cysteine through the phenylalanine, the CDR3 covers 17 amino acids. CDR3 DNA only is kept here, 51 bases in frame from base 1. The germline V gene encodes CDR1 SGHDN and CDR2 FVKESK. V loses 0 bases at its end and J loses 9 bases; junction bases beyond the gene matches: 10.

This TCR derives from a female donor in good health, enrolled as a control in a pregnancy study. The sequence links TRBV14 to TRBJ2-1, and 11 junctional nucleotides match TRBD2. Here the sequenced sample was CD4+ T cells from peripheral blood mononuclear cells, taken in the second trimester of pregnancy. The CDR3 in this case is CASSQDRLAGLSGEQFF. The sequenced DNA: TGTGCCAGCAGCCAAGATAGACTAGCGGGATTGAGCGGTGAGCAGTTCTTC.